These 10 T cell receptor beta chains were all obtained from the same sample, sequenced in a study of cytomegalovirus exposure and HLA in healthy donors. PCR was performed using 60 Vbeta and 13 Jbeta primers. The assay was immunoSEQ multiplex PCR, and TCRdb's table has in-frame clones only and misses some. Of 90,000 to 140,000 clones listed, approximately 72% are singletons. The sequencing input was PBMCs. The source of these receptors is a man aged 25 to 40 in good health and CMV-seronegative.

CDR3 sequence: CASSHIAGGPYNEQFF. Here the CDR3 DNA reads TGTGCCAGCAGCCATATAGCGGGAGGGCCGTACAATGAGCAGTTCTTC. The chain uses TRBV11-2 and TRBJ2-1, with 11 bases identical to TRBD2. The V segment lost 5 bases and the J segment 4 bases; nucleotides outside the gene matches: 7. There are 16 residues in the CDR3. CDR1 and CDR2 (germline): SGHAT, FQNNGV.

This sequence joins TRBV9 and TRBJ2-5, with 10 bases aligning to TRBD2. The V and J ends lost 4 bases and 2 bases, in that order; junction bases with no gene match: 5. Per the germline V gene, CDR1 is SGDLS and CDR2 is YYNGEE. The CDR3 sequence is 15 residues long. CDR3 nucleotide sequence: TGTGCCAGCAGCATAGGACTAGCGGAGCAAGAGACCCAGTACTTC. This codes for CASSIGLAEQETQYF.

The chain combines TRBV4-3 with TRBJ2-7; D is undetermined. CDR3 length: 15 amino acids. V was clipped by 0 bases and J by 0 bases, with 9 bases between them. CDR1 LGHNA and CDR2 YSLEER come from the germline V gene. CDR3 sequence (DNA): TGCGCCAGCAGCCAAGATCTGGGCAGCTCCTACGAGCAGTACTTC. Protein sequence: CASSQDLGSSYEQYF.

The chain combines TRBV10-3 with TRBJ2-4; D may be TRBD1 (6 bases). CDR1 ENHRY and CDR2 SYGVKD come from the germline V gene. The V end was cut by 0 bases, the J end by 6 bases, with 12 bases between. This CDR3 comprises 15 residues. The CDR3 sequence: CAISESGGRGNIQYF. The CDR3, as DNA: TGTGCCATCAGTGAGTCAGGGGGTCGGGGAAACATTCAGTACTTC.

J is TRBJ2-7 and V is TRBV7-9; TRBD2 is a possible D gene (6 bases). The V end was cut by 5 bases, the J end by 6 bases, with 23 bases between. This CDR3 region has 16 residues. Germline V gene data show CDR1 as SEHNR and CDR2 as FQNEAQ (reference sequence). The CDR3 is CASSRASERRDPEQYF. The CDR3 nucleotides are TGTGCCAGCAGCCGCGCATCGGAGAGGAGGGACCCCGAGCAGTACTTC.

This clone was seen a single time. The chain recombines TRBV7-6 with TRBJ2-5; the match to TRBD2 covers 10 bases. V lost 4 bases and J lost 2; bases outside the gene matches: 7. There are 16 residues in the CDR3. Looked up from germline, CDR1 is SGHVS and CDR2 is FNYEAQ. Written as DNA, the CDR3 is TGTGCCAGCAGCTCCTCTAGCGGGAGACCTCAAGAGACCCAGTACTTC. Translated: CASSSSSGRPQETQYF.

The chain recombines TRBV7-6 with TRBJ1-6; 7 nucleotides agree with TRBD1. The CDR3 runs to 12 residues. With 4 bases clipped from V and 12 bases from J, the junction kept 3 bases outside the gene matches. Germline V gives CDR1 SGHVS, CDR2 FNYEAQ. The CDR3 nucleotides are TGTGCCAGCAGCTCACAGGGGCTACCCCTCCACTTT. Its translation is CASSSQGLPLHF.

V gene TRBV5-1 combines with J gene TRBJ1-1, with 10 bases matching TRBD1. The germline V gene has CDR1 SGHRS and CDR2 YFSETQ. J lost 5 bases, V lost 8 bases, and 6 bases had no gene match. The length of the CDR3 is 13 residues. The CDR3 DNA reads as TGCGCCAGTGGACAGGGGGATGGAACTGAAGCTTTCTTT. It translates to CASGQGDGTEAFF.

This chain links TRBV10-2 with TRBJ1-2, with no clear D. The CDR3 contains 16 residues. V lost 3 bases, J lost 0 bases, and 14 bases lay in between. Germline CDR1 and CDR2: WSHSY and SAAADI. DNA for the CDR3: TGCGCCAGCAGTGAAACTCATGCCGGGTCTAACTATGGCTACACCTTC. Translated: CASSETHAGSNYGYTF.

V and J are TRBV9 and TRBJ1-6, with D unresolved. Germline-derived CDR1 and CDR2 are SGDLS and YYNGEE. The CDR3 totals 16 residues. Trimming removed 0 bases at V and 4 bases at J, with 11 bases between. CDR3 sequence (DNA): TGTGCCAGCAGCGTAGGCCGGGAAAGTTATAATTCACCCCTCCACTTT. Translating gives CASSVGRESYNSPLHF.